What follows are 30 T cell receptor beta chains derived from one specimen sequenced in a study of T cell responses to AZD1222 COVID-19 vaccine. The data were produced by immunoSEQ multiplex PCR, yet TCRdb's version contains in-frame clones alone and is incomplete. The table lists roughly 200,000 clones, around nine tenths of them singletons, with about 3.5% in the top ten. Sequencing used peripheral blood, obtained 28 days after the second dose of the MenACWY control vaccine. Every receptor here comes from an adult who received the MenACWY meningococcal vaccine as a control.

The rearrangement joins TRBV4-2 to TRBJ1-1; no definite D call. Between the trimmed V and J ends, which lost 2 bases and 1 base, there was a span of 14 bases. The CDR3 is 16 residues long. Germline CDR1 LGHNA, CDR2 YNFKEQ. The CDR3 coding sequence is TGTGCCAGCAGCCAATCCACCAGGACGGAGAACACTGAAGCTTTCTTT. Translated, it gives CASSQSTRTENTEAFF.

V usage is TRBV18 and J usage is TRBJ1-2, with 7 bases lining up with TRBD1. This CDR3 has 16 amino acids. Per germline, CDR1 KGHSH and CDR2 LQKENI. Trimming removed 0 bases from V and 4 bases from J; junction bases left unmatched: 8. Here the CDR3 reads CASSPPEGAPSYGYTF. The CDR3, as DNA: TGTGCCAGCTCACCACCGGAGGGGGCGCCTAGCTATGGCTACACCTTC.

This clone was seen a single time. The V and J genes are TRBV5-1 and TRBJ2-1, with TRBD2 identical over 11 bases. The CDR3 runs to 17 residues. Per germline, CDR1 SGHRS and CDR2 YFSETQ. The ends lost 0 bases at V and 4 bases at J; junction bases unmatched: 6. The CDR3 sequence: CASSLGAGTSGYNEQFF. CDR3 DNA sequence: TGCGCCAGCAGCTTGGGGGCCGGGACTAGCGGATACAATGAGCAGTTCTTC.

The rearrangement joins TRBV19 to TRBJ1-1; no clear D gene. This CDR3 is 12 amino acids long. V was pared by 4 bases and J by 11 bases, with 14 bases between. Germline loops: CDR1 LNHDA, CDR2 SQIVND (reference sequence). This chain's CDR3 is CASSTRNGGAFF. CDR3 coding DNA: TGTGCCAGTAGTACAAGGAACGGTGGGGCTTTCTTT.

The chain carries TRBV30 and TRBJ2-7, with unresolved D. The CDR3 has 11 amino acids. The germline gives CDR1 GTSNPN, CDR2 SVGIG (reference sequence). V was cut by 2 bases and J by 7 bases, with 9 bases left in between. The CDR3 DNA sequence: TGTGCCTGGAGTAGCACGGTAGAGCAGTACTTC. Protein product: CAWSSTVEQYF.

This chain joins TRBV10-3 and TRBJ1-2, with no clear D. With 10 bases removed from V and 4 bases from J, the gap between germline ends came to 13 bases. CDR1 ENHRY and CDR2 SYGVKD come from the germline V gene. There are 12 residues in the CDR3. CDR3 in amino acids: CATTPSLYGYTF. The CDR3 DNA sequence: TGTGCCACCACCCCCAGCCTCTATGGCTACACCTTC.

CDR3 bases: TGTGCCATCTTGTCGGGCAGAACTACCTACAATGAGCAGTTCTTC. This encodes CAILSGRTTYNEQFF. J is TRBJ2-1 and V is TRBV2; D is unresolved. V shed 10 bases and J shed 2 bases, with 18 bases lying between them. The CDR3 contains 15 residues. Germline CDR1 SNHLY, CDR2 FYNNEI.

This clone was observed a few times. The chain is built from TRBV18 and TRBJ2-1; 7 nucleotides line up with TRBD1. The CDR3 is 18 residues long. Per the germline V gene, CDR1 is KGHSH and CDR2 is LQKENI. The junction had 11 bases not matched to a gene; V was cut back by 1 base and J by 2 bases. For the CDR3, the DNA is TGTGCCAGCTCACCACTGCGATTCAGACAGGGACCCTACAATGAGCAGTTCTTC. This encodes CASSPLRFRQGPYNEQFF.

CDR3 in DNA: TGTGCCAGGCGCGAAACCGGGACAACTAACTATGGCTACACCTTC. Its protein product is CARRETGTTNYGYTF. The chain has TRBV2 and TRBJ1-2; tentatively, D is TRBD1 (6 bases). CDR1 and CDR2 from the germline V gene are SNHLY and FYNNEI. This CDR3 comprises 15 residues. V gave up 9 bases and J gave up 0 bases, with 17 bases separating them.

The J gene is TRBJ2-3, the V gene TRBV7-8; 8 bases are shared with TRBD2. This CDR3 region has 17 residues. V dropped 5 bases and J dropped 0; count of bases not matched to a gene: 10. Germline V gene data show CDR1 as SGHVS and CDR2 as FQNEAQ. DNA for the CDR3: TGTGCCAGCAGCCCCCTTATGATAGCGGGAAGCACAGATACGCAGTATTTT. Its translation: CASSPLMIAGSTDTQYF.

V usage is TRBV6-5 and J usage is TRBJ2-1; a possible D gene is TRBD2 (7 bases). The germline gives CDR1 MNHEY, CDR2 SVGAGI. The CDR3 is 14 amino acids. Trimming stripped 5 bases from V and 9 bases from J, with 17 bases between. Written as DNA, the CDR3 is TGTGCCAGCAGTCGGGGGGCGATACGGGGTGAGCAGTTCTTC. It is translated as CASSRGAIRGEQFF.

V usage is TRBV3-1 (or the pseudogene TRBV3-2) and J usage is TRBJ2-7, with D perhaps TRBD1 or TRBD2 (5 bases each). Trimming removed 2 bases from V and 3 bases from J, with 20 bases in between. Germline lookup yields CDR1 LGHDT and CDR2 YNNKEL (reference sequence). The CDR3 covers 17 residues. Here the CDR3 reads CASSQWRTRGVGYEQYF. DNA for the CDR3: TGTGCCAGCAGCCAATGGAGGACGAGAGGGGTGGGCTACGAGCAGTACTTC.

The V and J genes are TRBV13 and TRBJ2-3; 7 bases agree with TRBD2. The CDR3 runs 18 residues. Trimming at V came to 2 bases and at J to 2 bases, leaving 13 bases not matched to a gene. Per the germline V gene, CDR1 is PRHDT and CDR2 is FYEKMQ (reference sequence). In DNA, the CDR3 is TGTGCCAGCAGCTTAAGAGGAGCGGGACTAACTTACACAGATACGCAGTATTTT. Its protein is CASSLRGAGLTYTDTQYF.

Written as DNA, the CDR3 is TGTGCCAGCAGCTTGACAGGGGAGACCCAGTACTTC. Encoded protein: CASSLTGETQYF. This chain joins TRBV5-8 and TRBJ2-5; D perhaps matches TRBD1 (6 bases). Trimming pared 1 base from V and 5 bases from J, leaving 6 bases between. Germline V gene lookup returns CDR1 SGHTS and CDR2 YDEGEE. CDR3 length equals 12 residues.

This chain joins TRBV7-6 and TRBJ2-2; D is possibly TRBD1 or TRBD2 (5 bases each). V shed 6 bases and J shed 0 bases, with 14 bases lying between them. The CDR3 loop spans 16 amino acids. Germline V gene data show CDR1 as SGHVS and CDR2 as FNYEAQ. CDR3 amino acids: CASRSGTRANTGELFF. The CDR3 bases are TGTGCCAGCAGGTCCGGGACGCGGGCGAACACCGGGGAGCTGTTTTTT.

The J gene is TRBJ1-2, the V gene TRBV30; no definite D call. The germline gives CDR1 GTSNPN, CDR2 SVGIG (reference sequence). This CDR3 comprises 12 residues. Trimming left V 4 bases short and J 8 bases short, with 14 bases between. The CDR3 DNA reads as TGTGCCTGGAACGCCGGTCCTGGAGGCTACACCTTC. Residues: CAWNAGPGGYTF.

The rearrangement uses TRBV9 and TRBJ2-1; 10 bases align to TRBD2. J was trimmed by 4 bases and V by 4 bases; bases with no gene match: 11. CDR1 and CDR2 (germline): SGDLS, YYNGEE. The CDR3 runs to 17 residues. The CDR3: CASSPRLLAGAYNEQFF. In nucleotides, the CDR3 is TGTGCCAGCAGCCCCCGCCTTCTAGCGGGAGCTTACAATGAGCAGTTCTTC. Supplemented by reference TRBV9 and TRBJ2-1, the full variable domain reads DSGVTQTPKHLITATGQRVTLRCSPRSGDLSVYWYQQSLDQGLQFLIQYYNGEERAKGNILERFSAQQFPDLHSELNLSSLELGDSALYFCASSPRLLAGAYNEQFFGPGTRLTVL.

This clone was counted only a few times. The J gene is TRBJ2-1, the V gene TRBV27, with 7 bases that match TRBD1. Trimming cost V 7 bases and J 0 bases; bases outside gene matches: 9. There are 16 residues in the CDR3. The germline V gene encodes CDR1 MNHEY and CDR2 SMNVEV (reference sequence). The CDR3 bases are TGTGCCAGCAAGGGGGCAACCTCGAGCTCCTACAATGAGCAGTTCTTC. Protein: CASKGATSSSYNEQFF.

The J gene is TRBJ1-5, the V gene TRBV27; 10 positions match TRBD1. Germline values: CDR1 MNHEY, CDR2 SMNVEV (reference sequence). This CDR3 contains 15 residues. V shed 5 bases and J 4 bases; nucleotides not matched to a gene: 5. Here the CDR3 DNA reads TGTGCCAGCAGTCCGCAGGGACAGGGGAATCAGCCCCAGCATTTT. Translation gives CASSPQGQGNQPQHF.

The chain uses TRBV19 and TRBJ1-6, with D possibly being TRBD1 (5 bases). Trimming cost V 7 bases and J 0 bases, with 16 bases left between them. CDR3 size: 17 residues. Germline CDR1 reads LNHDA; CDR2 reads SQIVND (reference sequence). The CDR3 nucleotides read TGTGCCAGTACGATTCCGGGGACCGGCTCCTATAATTCACCCCTCCACTTT. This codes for CASTIPGTGSYNSPLHF.

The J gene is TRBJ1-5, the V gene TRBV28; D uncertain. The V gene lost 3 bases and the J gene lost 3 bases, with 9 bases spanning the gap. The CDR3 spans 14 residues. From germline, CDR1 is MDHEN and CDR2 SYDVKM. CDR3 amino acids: CASSFHGPNQPQHF. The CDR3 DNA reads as TGTGCCAGCAGTTTCCATGGGCCCAATCAGCCCCAGCATTTT.

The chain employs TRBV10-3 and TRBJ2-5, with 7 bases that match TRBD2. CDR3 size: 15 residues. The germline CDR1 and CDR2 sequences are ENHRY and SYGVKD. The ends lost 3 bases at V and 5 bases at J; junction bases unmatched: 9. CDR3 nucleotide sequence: TGTGCCATCAGTGATCCGGGACTACCTCGGGAGACCCAGTACTTC. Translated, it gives CAISDPGLPRETQYF.

The DNA of the CDR3 is TGCAGCGCCCTGGCCAGAACCACAGATACGCAGTATTTT. Translating gives CSALARTTDTQYF. The chain links TRBV29-1 to TRBJ2-3; D is undetermined. Trimming removed 7 bases from V and 2 bases from J, with 13 bases in between. Germline CDR1 reads SQVTM; CDR2 reads ANQGSEA. CDR3 length: 13 residues.

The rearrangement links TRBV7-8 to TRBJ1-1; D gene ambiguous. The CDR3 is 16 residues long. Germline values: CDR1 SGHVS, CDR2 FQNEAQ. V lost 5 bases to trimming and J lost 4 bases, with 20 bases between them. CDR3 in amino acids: CASSPPRTGRFTEAFF. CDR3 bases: TGTGCCAGCAGCCCTCCCCGTACGGGAAGATTCACTGAAGCTTTCTTT.

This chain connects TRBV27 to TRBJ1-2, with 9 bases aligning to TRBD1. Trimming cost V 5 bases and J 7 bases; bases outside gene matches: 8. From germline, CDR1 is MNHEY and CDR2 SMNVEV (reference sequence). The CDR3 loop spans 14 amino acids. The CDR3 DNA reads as TGTGCCAGCAGTGCCGGGACAGGGTATTTTGGCTACACCTTC. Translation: CASSAGTGYFGYTF.

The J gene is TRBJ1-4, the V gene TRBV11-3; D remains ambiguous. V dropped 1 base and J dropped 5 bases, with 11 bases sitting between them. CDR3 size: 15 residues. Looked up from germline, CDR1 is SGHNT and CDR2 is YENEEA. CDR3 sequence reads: CASSLGGQSNEKLFF. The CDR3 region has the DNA TGTGCCAGCAGCTTAGGCGGGCAAAGCAATGAAAAACTGTTTTTT.

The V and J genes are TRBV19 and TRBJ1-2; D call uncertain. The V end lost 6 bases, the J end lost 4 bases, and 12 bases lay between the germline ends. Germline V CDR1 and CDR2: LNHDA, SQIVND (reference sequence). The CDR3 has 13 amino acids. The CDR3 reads CASRSTGIYGYTF. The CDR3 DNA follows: TGTGCCAGTAGGTCAACTGGGATCTATGGCTACACCTTC. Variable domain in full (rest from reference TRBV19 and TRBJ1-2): DGGITQSPKYLFRKEGQNVTLSCEQNLNHDAMYWYRQDPGQGLRLIYYSQIVNDFQKGDIAEGYSVSREKKESFPLTVTSAQKNPTAFYLCASRSTGIYGYTFGSGTRLTVV.

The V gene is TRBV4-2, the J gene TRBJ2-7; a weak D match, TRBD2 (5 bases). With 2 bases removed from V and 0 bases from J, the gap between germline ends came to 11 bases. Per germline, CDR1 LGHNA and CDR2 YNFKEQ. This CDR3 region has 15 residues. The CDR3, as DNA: TGTGCCAGCAGCCAATGGGGAGCGGTCTCCTACGAGCAGTACTTC. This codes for CASSQWGAVSYEQYF.

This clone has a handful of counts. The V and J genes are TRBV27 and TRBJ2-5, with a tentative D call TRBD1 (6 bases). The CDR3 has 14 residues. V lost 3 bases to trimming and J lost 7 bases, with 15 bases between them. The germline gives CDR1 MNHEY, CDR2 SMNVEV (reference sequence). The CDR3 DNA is TGTGCCAGCAGTTTGGGACCCCTAGGGGGGACCCAGTACTTC. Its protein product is CASSLGPLGGTQYF.

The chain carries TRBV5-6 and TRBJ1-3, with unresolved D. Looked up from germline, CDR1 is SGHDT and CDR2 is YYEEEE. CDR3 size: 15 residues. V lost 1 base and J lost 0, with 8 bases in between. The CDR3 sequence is CASSLSLISGNTIYF. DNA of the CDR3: TGTGCCAGCAGCTTGAGTCTAATCTCTGGAAACACCATATATTTT. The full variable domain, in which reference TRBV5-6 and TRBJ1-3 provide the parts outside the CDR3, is DAGVTQSPTHLIKTRGQQVTLRCSPKSGHDTVSWYQQALGQGPQFIFQYYEEEERQRGNFPDRFSGHQFPNYSSELNVNALLLGDSALYLCASSLSLISGNTIYFGEGSWLTVV.